The rows below give T cell receptor beta chains drawn from one sample of a study of CD8 T cells in ankylosing spondylitis. TCRdb reprocessed the 5' RACE reads with MiXCR, giving one entry per CDR3 protein. Altogether about 150,000 distinct CDR3 sequences are present, 10% to 12% being singletons, with the ten largest covering less than 5%. Source material: blood, either unsorted or a sorted T cell fraction (not recorded which). The receptors were sampled from a female donor with ankylosing spondylitis or in good health (not recorded which). Both conserved end residues are part of each CDR3. A D gene is named only where the DNA matches it firmly. The size of a clone is reported for some rows only, either as once, few or many, or as a class for expanded clones.

D,length,V,size,J,CDR3,DNA
NA,16,TRBV3-1,many,TRBJ2-1,CASSQDTDLTYNEQFF,TGTGCCAGCAGCCAAGATACGGACCTGACCTACAATGAGCAGTTCTTC
TRBD1,15,TRBV29-1,many,TRBJ1-2,CSVVFRGSSGYGYTF,TGCAGCGTTGTTTTCAGGGGGAGTTCAGGGTATGGCTACACCTTC
NA,13,TRBV6-1,many,TRBJ2-7,CASRVQGTYEQYF,TGTGCCAGCAGGGTTCAGGGGACCTACGAGCAGTACTTC
NA,13,TRBV3-1,many,TRBJ2-3,CASSQEATDTQYF,TGTGCCAGCAGCCAAGAGGCCACAGATACGCAGTATTTT
TRBD1,15,TRBV24-1,many,TRBJ2-1,CATSDPGDRLNEQFF,TGTGCCACCAGTGACCCCGGGGACAGGCTCAATGAGCAGTTCTTC
TRBD1,16,TRBV12-3/TRBV12-4,many,TRBJ2-7,CASSLFRTGSGSEQYF,TGTGCCAGCAGTCTATTTCGGACAGGATCGGGGAGCGAGCAGTACTTC
NA,16,TRBV12-3/TRBV12-4,many,TRBJ1-5,CASSYLDRNSNQPQHF,TGTGCCAGCAGTTACTTGGACAGAAATAGCAATCAGCCCCAGCATTTT
NA,16,TRBV28,many,TRBJ2-2,CASRRTPEGVSGELFF,TGTGCCAGCAGAAGGACACCAGAAGGAGTCTCCGGGGAGCTGTTTTTT
TRBD1,14,TRBV12-3/TRBV12-4,many,TRBJ2-7,CASSQQGVAYEQYF,TGTGCCAGCAGTCAACAGGGGGTCGCCTACGAGCAGTACTTC
TRBD2,14,TRBV5-1,many,TRBJ2-7,CASSASGRGDEQYF,TGCGCCAGCAGCGCTAGCGGGAGGGGTGACGAGCAGTACTTC
NA,11,TRBV29-1,many,TRBJ2-5,CSARAVETQYF,TGCAGCGCTAGGGCAGTCGAGACCCAGTACTTC
TRBD2,15,TRBV6-5,many,TRBJ2-3,CASSYRVLAGDTQYF,TGTGCCAGCAGTTACCGTGTTTTAGCGGGAGATACGCAGTATTTT
NA,14,TRBV29-1,many,TRBJ2-3,CSASPGRGTDTQYF,TGCAGCGCATCACCGGGACGCGGTACAGATACGCAGTATTTT
NA,15,TRBV5-1,many,TRBJ1-4,CASSLAVHRNEKLFF,TGCGCCAGCAGCTTAGCAGTCCACCGTAATGAAAAACTGTTTTTT
NA,14,TRBV29-1,many,TRBJ1-1,CSVDFSALNTEAFF,TGCAGCGTTGATTTCTCAGCCCTGAACACTGAAGCTTTCTTT
NA,12,TRBV28,few,TRBJ2-7,CASKGTIYEQYF,TGTGCCAGCAAGGGGACAATCTACGAGCAGTACTTC
NA,13,TRBV12-3/TRBV12-4,many,TRBJ2-5,CASSLEVQETQYF,TGTGCCAGCAGTTTGGAGGTCCAAGAGACCCAGTACTTC
NA,16,TRBV27,many,TRBJ1-5,CASSQQGLYSNQPQHF,TGTGCCAGCAGTCAACAGGGACTATATAGCAATCAGCCCCAGCATTTT
TRBD1,16,TRBV5-1,many,TRBJ1-4,CASSLFPQGTGEKLFF,TGCGCCAGCAGCTTGTTCCCCCAGGGGACAGGTGAAAAACTGTTTTTT
TRBD2,16,TRBV20-1,many,TRBJ2-3,CSAATSSGASTDTQYF,TGCAGTGCTGCCACTTCTAGCGGGGCTAGCACAGATACGCAGTATTTT
NA,12,TRBV12-2,many,TRBJ2-7,CASRLRPYEQYF,TGTGCAAGTCGCTTACGACCCTACGAGCAGTACTTC
NA,13,TRBV7-2,many,TRBJ1-3,CASSLAQKGVKYF,TGTGCCAGCAGCTTAGCGCAGAAGGGTGTAAAATATTTT
NA,14,TRBV7-9,NA,TRBJ1-1,CASSPVGTNTEAFF,TGTGCCAGCAGCCCCGTGGGGACGAACACTGAAGCTTTCTTT
NA,16,TRBV5-5,many,TRBJ2-3,CASSLVFDALTDTQYF,TGTGCCAGCAGCTTGGTTTTTGATGCCCTCACGGATACGCAGTATTTT
TRBD1,13,TRBV20-1,many,TRBJ2-1,CSAGQGGYNEQFF,TGCAGTGCCGGACAGGGAGGATACAATGAGCAGTTCTTC
NA,16,TRBV28,many,TRBJ2-1,CASSSHADGTYNEQFF,TGTGCCAGCAGTTCCCATGCGGATGGTACCTACAATGAGCAGTTCTTC
NA,13,TRBV7-9,many,TRBJ2-7,CASSLRQMYEQYF,TGTGCCAGCAGCTTAAGACAGATGTACGAGCAGTACTTC
TRBD2,15,TRBV9,NA,TRBJ2-3,CASSSQAGGLDTQYF,TGTGCCAGCAGCTCACAAGCGGGGGGGCTGGATACGCAGTATTTT
NA,13,TRBV7-9,many,TRBJ1-2,CASNPGTIYGYTF,TGTGCCAGCAACCCGGGGACAATCTATGGCTACACCTTC
NA,14,TRBV7-8,NA,TRBJ1-2,CASSLTTVNYGYTF,TGTGCCAGCAGCTTGACTACGGTTAACTATGGCTACACCTTC
NA,14,TRBV30,few,TRBJ1-4,CAWSEIRGNEKLFF,TGTGCCTGGAGTGAAATCAGGGGAAATGAAAAACTGTTTTTT
NA,12,TRBV5-4,many,TRBJ2-3,CASSFSGHTQYF,TGTGCCAGCAGCTTTAGCGGCCATACGCAGTATTTT
TRBD2,15,TRBV19,many,TRBJ2-7,CASSMFVAGGYEQYF,TGTGCCAGTAGTATGTTCGTAGCGGGAGGCTACGAGCAGTACTTC